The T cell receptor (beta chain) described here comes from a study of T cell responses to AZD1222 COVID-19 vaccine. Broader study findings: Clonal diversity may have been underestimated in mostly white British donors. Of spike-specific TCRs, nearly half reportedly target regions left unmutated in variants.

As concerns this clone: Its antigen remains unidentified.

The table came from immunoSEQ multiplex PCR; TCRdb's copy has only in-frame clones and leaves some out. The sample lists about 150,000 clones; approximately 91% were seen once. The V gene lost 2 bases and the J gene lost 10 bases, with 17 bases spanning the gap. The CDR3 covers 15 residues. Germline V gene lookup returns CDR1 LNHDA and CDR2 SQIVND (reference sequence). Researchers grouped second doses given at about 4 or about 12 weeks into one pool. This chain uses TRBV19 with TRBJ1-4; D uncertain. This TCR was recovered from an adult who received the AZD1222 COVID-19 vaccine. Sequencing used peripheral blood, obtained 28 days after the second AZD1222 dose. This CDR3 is CASSITGLGEGKLFF. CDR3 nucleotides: TGTGCCAGTAGTATAACGGGCCTGGGCGAGGGAAAACTGTTTTTT.